The entry that follows covers one T cell receptor (beta chain) sequence. Sample-barcoded 5' priming and a J-beta primer mix drove a second PCR of roughly 6 to 12 cycles. Each sample yielded at least 3 million CDR3-containing paired-end reads. TCRdb fed the 5' RACE reads into MiXCR, producing one record per CDR3 protein. The sample records about a million distinct CDR3 sequences, about 53% being singletons. Approximately 10 milliliters was the volume of peripheral blood drawn from each donor. Germline V gene data show CDR1 as MNHEY and CDR2 as SMNVEV (reference sequence). This CDR3 is 14 amino acids long. These data are taken from a study of blood T cells in healthy people across ages.

This TCR derives from a woman in her fifties or sixties in good health. The sequenced sample consisted of blood. The J gene is TRBJ2-5, the V gene TRBV27; maybe TRBD2 (6 bases). The J call may be incorrect, as the DNA end agrees better with TRBJ2-7. The CDR3 sequence is CASSCSVAGGEQYF. The CDR3 nucleotides read TGTGCCAGCAGCTGTAGTGTGGCCGGGGGCGAGCAGTACTTC.